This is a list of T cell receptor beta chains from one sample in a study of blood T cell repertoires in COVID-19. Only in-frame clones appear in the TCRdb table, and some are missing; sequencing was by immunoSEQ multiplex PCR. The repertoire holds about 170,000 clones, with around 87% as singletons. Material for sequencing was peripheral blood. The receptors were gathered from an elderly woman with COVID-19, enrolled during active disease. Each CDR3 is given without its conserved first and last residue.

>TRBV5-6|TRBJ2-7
ASSLVGQGIGEQY
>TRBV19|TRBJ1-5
ASSTRGPHQPQH
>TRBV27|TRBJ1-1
ASRKEGLNTEAF
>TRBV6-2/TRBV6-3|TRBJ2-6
ASSQQGTGANVLT
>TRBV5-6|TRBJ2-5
ASSPGLAEETQY
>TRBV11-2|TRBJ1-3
ASSPPGSGNTIY
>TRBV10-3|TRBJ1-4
AIRQGASVGDKLF
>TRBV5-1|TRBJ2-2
ASSSIGTGSSTGELF
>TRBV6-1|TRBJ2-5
ASSELPLRETQY
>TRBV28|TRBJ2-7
ASSSSSGNSYEQY
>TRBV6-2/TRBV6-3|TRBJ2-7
ASSRLAGGPGEQY
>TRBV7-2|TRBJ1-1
ASRISVNTEAF
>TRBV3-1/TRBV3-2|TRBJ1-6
ASSLGGVSPLH
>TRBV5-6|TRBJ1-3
ASSLSAGGFGNTIY
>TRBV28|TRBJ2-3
ASSPRGDTQY
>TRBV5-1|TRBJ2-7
ASSPTGAREQY
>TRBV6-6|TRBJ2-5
ASSSVETQY
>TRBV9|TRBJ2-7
ASSVVPSGQEQY
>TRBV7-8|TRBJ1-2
AIAGGEVDGYT
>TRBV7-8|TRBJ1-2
ASSLATGYGYT
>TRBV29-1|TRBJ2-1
SVGREGNEQF
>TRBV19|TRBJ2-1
ASSTGTSGRNEQF
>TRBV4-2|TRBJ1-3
ASSQNRGSSGNTIY
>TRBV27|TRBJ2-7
ASSSRLAGGSEQY
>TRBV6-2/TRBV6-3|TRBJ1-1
ASSTGPTEAF
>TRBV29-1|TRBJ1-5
SPSHQPQH
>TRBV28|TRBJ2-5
ASSGDRGRQETQY
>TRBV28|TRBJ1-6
ASRPRSGFGGSPLH
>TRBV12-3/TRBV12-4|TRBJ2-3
ASSRQGENTQY
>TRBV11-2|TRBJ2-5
ASSLLTSGRYGETQY
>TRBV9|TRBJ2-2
ASSTGQINTGELF
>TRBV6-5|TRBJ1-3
ASSWDTNSGNTIY
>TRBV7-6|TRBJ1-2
ASSSRQGHGYT
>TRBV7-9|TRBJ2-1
ASSLGFADNEQF
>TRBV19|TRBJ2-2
ASNSLAATGELF
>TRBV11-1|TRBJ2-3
ASSLEGQGKSTQY
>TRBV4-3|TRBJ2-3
ASSQEDSYTDTQY
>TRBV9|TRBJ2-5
ASSVGVGRAEKGETQY
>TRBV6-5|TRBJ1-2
ASSYGASSNYGYT
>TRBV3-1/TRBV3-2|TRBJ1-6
ASSQDSVRALH
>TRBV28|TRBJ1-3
ASRAISGNTIY
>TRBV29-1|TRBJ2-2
SVAAPGGGTGELF
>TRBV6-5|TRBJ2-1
ASSYTHGGYNEQF
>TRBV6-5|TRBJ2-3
ASSYTRTDTQY
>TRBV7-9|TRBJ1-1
ASSPPPVNTEAF
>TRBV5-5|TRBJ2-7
ASSLQGASSYEQY
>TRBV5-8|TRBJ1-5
ASSFGGLGNQPQH
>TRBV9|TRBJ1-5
ASSVGGGGHQPQH
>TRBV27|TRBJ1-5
ASSLTGSNQPQH
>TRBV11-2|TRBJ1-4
ASSLTGGVEKLF
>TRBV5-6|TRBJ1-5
ASSLFTGGISSNQPQH
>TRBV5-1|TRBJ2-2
ASSLGRANTGELF